This T cell receptor beta chain came from a study of blood T cell repertoires in COVID-19. Study details: Whether acute or convalescent, the COVID-19 samples came from the United States, Italy and Spain. PBMCs, B-cell-depleted T cells, or T cells provided the cDNA or gDNA that made up the material.

Cohort 3 recovery required two negative PCRs, clearance, or symptom resolution. Germline trimming cut 0 bases from V and 4 bases from J; bases unmatched to any gene: 6. CDR1 GTSNPN and CDR2 SVGIG come from the germline V gene (reference sequence). The CDR3 is made up of 17 amino acids. Authors' methods: Reference gene primer amplification in the assay estimated nucleated cell counts. Method: immunoSEQ multiplex PCR; TCRdb's copy keeps in-frame clones and lacks some. V and J calls and clone size are those listed in that table; D and trimming were worked out from the DNA. Among hundreds of thousands of clones listed, 80% to 90% were seen once.

The sequence was collected from a young man who had recovered from COVID-19. This chain links TRBV30 with TRBJ2-5; 15 bases line up with TRBD2. The sequenced sample consisted of PBMCs or T cells enriched from blood (not recorded which). CDR3 region: CAWSVGLAGGTGETQYF. The CDR3 DNA reads TGTGCCTGGAGTGTTGGACTAGCGGGAGGGACCGGAGAGACCCAGTACTTC.